Described below is a single T cell receptor beta chain sequence and its context. What it binds is not known. These data come from a study of T cell responses to AZD1222 COVID-19 vaccine. Generated by immunoSEQ multiplex PCR, the TCRdb table keeps only in-frame clones and is missing some. The sample yields approximately 82,000 clones, approximately 90% seen once. Study findings and constraints: Repertoire sampling happened only post peak T cell response. Elevations in Spike-specific TCR breadth and depth followed administration of two AZD1222 doses. Donor demographics were predominantly white British with a female majority; clonal diversity may be underestimated.

This specimen was peripheral blood, taken on day 0 of AZD1222 vaccination. The receptor was derived from an adult in good health.

CDR3 sequence reads: CASSLELRARGYTF. CDR3 DNA sequence: TGTGCCAGCAGTTTAGAATTGAGGGCGCGGGGCTACACCTTC. The chain links TRBV28 to TRBJ1-2, with no clear D. The V gene lost 2 bases and the J gene lost 8 bases, with 15 bases spanning the gap. CDR1 is MDHEN and CDR2 is SYDVKM in the germline V gene. This CDR3 region has 14 residues.